Below, 26 T cell receptor beta chains from the same sample are listed, as sequenced in a study of neurological immune-mediated disorders. TCRdb called the 5' RACE reads again in MiXCR, with one record for every CDR3 protein. The sample holds 100,000 or so distinct CDR3 sequences, roughly 3.5% seen once. Sequenced material: PBMCs. These receptors all stem from a woman aged 18-30 years with multiple sclerosis.

This clonotype was observed at least ten times. The gene calls are TRBV28 and TRBJ2-1, with D maybe TRBD1 (7 bases). Looked up from germline, CDR1 is MDHEN and CDR2 is SYDVKM. This CDR3 spans 14 amino acids. Trimming stripped 5 bases from V and 4 bases from J, with 12 bases between. The CDR3 spells CASSHQGGYNEQFF. The DNA for the CDR3 is TGTGCCAGCAGTCACCAGGGGGGTTACAATGAGCAGTTCTTC.

This clonotype has a count of ten or more. The chain combines TRBV5-1 with TRBJ1-2; D is undetermined. Trimming pared 0 bases from V and 4 bases from J, leaving 10 bases between. This CDR3 contains 14 residues. CDR1 is SGHRS, CDR2 YFSETQ, per germline. CDR3 protein: CASSLGPPVYGYTF. In nucleotides, the CDR3 is TGCGCCAGCAGCTTGGGGCCGCCAGTCTATGGCTACACCTTC. Complete variable domain (other parts from reference TRBV5-1 and TRBJ1-2): KAGVTQTPRYLIKTRGQQVTLSCSPISGHRSVSWYQQTPGQGLQFLFEYFSETQRNKGNFPGRFSGRQFSNSRSEMNVSTLELGDSALYLCASSLGPPVYGYTFGSGTRLTVV.

This clonotype was counted at least ten times. The chain recombines TRBV4-1 with TRBJ2-5; weak D call: TRBD2 (6 bases). Germline V gives CDR1 MGHRA, CDR2 YSYEKL. The CDR3 is made up of 15 amino acids. The V gene lost 2 bases and the J gene lost 3 bases, with 13 bases spanning the gap. The CDR3 region is CASSQSAGLKETQYF. CDR3 in DNA: TGCGCCAGCAGCCAATCCGCGGGACTTAAAGAGACCCAGTACTTC.

This clonotype was picked up many times. The chain couples TRBV15 to TRBJ1-2; D is ambiguous. The CDR3 runs to 15 residues. The germline gives CDR1 LNHNV, CDR2 YYDKDF (reference sequence). The V end lost 3 bases, the J end lost 3 bases, and 14 bases lay between the germline ends. This CDR3 reads CATSSRPPSDYGYTF. The CDR3 region has the DNA TGTGCCACCAGCAGCCGGCCCCCATCAGACTATGGCTACACCTTC.

Comments on this clonotype: This may be a read error: a much more frequent sequence differs by one nucleotide. This chain uses TRBV9 with TRBJ2-1; the D gene could be TRBD1 or TRBD2 (5 bases each). From germline, CDR1 is SGDLS and CDR2 YYNGEE. The CDR3 extends over 15 amino acids. V shed 3 bases and J shed 4 bases, with 14 bases lying between them. The CDR3 DNA reads as TGTGCCAGCAGCGACCGGGACGGACAATACAATGAGCAGTTCTTC. Translation gives CASSDRDGQYNEQFF.

This clonotype has ten or more counts. V usage is TRBV5-6 and J usage is TRBJ1-5, with D hard to call. The CDR3 sequence is 13 residues long. Germline assignment: CDR1 SGHDT and CDR2 YYEEEE. The germline V and J ends were trimmed by 0 bases and 7 bases, with 8 bases remaining between them. CDR3 loop: CASSLATGQPQHF. DNA for the CDR3: TGTGCCAGCAGCTTGGCGACGGGCCAGCCCCAGCATTTT.

In this sample, this clonotype turned up many times. The chain recombines TRBV15 with TRBJ2-3; no clear D. CDR1 LNHNV and CDR2 YYDKDF come from the germline V gene (reference sequence). CDR3 length: 16 residues. V was trimmed by 0 bases and J by 2 bases, leaving 12 bases between them. The CDR3 here is CATSRDGFLPTDTQYF. CDR3 bases: TGTGCCACCAGCAGAGATGGGTTTTTACCCACAGATACGCAGTATTTT. Full variable domain (rest looked up from reference TRBV15 and TRBJ2-3): DAMVIQNPRYQVTQFGKPVTLSCSQTLNHNVMYWYQQKSSQAPKLLFHYYDKDFNNEADTPDNFQSRRPNTSFCFLDIRSPGLGDTAMYLCATSRDGFLPTDTQYFGPGTRLTVL.

This clonotype was counted ten times or more. V usage is TRBV5-1 and J usage is TRBJ2-3; D remains ambiguous. Germline CDR1 is SGHRS and CDR2 is YFSETQ. Trimming shortened V by 4 bases and J by 8 bases, and 11 bases separated the two germline ends. CDR3 length: 12 amino acids. The CDR3 DNA reads TGCGCCAGCAGCATAGGGTTAACTACGCAGTATTTT. It codes for CASSIGLTTQYF.

This clonotype has at least ten counts. The rearrangement uses TRBV20-1 and TRBJ2-1; 13 positions match TRBD2. The germline gives CDR1 DFQATT, CDR2 SNEGSKA (reference sequence). Trimming removed 1 base from V and 9 bases from J; junction bases left unmatched: 3. CDR3 size: 14 residues. The CDR3 DNA reads as TGCAGTGCTAGAGTGACTAGCGGGAGGACTGAGCAGTTCTTC. Amino acid sequence: CSARVTSGRTEQFF.

This clonotype was found many times. The chain is built from TRBV6-6 and TRBJ1-2, with D perhaps matching TRBD1 (5 bases). Trimming pared 7 bases from V and 7 bases from J, leaving 19 bases between. The germline V gene has CDR1 MNHNY and CDR2 SVGAGI (reference sequence). This CDR3 has 14 amino acids. CDR3 protein: CASTATGDSSGYTF. CDR3 in DNA: TGTGCCAGCACCGCCACAGGCGATTCTTCTGGCTACACCTTC.

Many counts were recorded for this clonotype. This chain uses TRBV29-1 with TRBJ2-5; the D gene is possibly TRBD2 (7 bases). Per germline, CDR1 SQVTM and CDR2 ANQGSEA. Trimming stripped 5 bases from V and 5 bases from J, with 12 bases between. The CDR3 length is 12 residues. CDR3 region: CSVLPGGETQYF. The DNA for the CDR3 is TGCAGCGTTCTGCCGGGGGGCGAGACCCAGTACTTC.

This clonotype was seen ten or more times. The chain carries TRBV3-1 and TRBJ2-7; 10 nucleotides agree with TRBD1. The J segment lost 6 bases and the V segment lost 2 bases, leaving 7 bases of the junction unmatched. In germline, CDR1 is LGHDT, CDR2 YNNKEL (reference sequence). The CDR3 extends over 15 amino acids. The CDR3 DNA reads as TGTGCCAGCAGCCAACAAAATCGACAGGGGGCCGAGCAGTACTTC. Translated, it gives CASSQQNRQGAEQYF.

This clonotype was counted many times. V is TRBV7-3 and J is TRBJ2-3; 10 positions agree with TRBD2. The germline gives CDR1 SGHTA, CDR2 FQGTGA. Trimming cost V 0 bases and J 4 bases; bases outside gene matches: 4. The CDR3 has 16 amino acids. CDR3 sequence: CASSLTAGGLPDTQYF. The CDR3 nucleotides are TGTGCCAGCAGCTTAACAGCGGGAGGGCTGCCAGATACGCAGTATTTT.

The V call is TRBV4-3, the J call TRBJ1-1; D gene unclear. V shed 3 bases and J shed 4 bases, with 12 bases lying between them. This CDR3 is 14 amino acids long. Germline V gene sequence: CDR1 LGHNA, CDR2 YSLEER. The CDR3 bases are TGCGCCAGCAGCCATCACGGTCGGAGCACTGAAGCTTTCTTT. Protein sequence: CASSHHGRSTEAFF.

This clonotype has ten or more counts. The gene calls are TRBV5-1 and TRBJ2-3; 7 nucleotides line up with TRBD1. Losses at the gene ends were 1 base for V and 0 bases for J; bases not matched to a gene: 5. This CDR3 has 16 residues. CDR1 is SGHRS and CDR2 is YFSETQ in the germline V gene. In DNA, the CDR3 is TGCGCCAGCAGCTTGCCGGGACAGACTAGCACAGATACGCAGTATTTT. Its translation is CASSLPGQTSTDTQYF.

There are many counts of this clonotype. This chain connects TRBV5-1 to TRBJ2-7, with a possible D match to TRBD1 (5 bases). V was shortened by 0 bases and J by 6 bases, with 10 bases between the two germline ends. The V gene's germline CDR1 is SGHRS and CDR2 YFSETQ. This CDR3 is 13 amino acids long. CDR3 in DNA: TGCGCCAGCAGCTTGGCCCCAGGGTCCGAGCAGTACTTC. Translated: CASSLAPGSEQYF.

This clonotype was detected many times. The rearrangement joins TRBV7-2 to TRBJ1-2; D is unclear. Trimming stripped 1 base from V and 8 bases from J, with 8 bases between. Germline-derived CDR1 and CDR2 are SGHTA and FQGNSA. The CDR3 totals 12 residues. CDR3 in DNA: TGTGCCAGCAGCTTAGATAACCCGGGCTACACCTTC. This sequence encodes CASSLDNPGYTF.

About this clonotype itself: The junction differs from germline at one of its ends, possibly a read error. The chain is built from TRBV20-1 and TRBJ2-1; possible D gene TRBD2, 6 bases. CDR1 DFQATT and CDR2 SNEGSKA come from the germline V gene (reference sequence). The CDR3 totals 16 residues. CDR3 nucleotide sequence: TGCAGTGCTCGTGACTCCCCGGGAGAGGATGGCAATGCGCAGTTCTTC. Protein product: CSARDSPGEDGNAQFF.

This clonotype was detected ten times or more. J is TRBJ2-1 and V is TRBV3-1; TRBD2 matches at 9 bases. In germline, CDR1 is LGHDT, CDR2 YNNKEL (reference sequence). Trimming took 1 base from V and 5 from J; bases not matched to a gene: 3. The CDR3 runs to 15 residues. CDR3 coding DNA: TGTGCCAGCAGCCAAGGACTAGCGGAAAACAATGAGCAGTTCTTC. This encodes CASSQGLAENNEQFF.

This clonotype was seen ten or more times. This CDR3 is CASSLEGTNYGYTF. The CDR3 region has the DNA TGTGCCAGCAGCTTAGAAGGGACCAACTATGGCTACACCTTC. The gene calls are TRBV7-2 and TRBJ1-2, with a tentative D call TRBD1 (5 bases). The V gene's germline CDR1 is SGHTA and CDR2 FQGNSA. The CDR3 runs to 14 residues. The ends were cut back, 1 base at V and 2 bases at J, with 8 bases in the middle. Full variable domain (missing parts from reference TRBV7-2 and TRBJ1-2): GAGVSQSPSNKVTEKGKDVELRCDPISGHTALYWYRQSLGQGLEFLIYFQGNSAPDKSGLPSDRFSAERTGGSVSTLTIQRTQQEDSAVYLCASSLEGTNYGYTFGSGTRLTVV.

This clonotype was counted many times. V is TRBV29-1 and J is TRBJ2-5; no reliable D call. Germline-derived CDR1 and CDR2 are SQVTM and ANQGSEA. With 4 bases removed from V and 5 bases from J, the gap between germline ends came to 11 bases. This CDR3 spans 12 amino acids. As DNA, the CDR3 is TGCAGCGTTGTTATGGGATCTGAGACCCAGTACTTC. It specifies CSVVMGSETQYF.

The table lists this clonotype with many counts. The chain carries TRBV13 and TRBJ1-1; 8 positions agree with TRBD1. The J segment lost 0 bases and the V segment lost 5 bases, leaving 11 bases of the junction unmatched. This CDR3 is built from 17 residues. The germline V gene encodes CDR1 PRHDT and CDR2 FYEKMQ (reference sequence). The CDR3 DNA reads as TGTGCCAGCAGCCCCTCCCCAGGGGGCCCATTGAACACTGAAGCTTTCTTT. Translating gives CASSPSPGGPLNTEAFF.

This clonotype was detected many times. The J gene is TRBJ2-1, the V gene TRBV20-1; D is unclear. Germline V gene lookup returns CDR1 DFQATT and CDR2 SNEGSKA (reference sequence). This CDR3 contains 13 residues. V was cut by 5 bases and J by 7 bases, with 15 bases left in between. The CDR3 is CSAVEGRRNEQFF. CDR3 DNA: TGCAGTGCTGTGGAAGGGCGTCGGAATGAGCAGTTCTTC.

This clonotype was counted at least ten times. V and J are TRBV5-1 and TRBJ1-4; no clear D. CDR1 is SGHRS, CDR2 YFSETQ, per germline. V shed 0 bases and J shed 6 bases, with 9 bases lying between them. The CDR3 is made up of 14 amino acids. DNA for the CDR3: TGCGCCAGCAGCTTGGGGGCTACGGATGAAAAACTGTTTTTT. Encoded protein: CASSLGATDEKLFF.

In its sample, this clonotype was seen many times. Relative to the germline gene, one junction end is altered; a read error may explain this. V usage is TRBV4-3 and J usage is TRBJ2-5; TRBD1 matches 10 bases. Germline CDR1 and CDR2: LGHNA and YSLEER. There are 17 residues in the CDR3. The chain's CDR3 is CASSEELPGQGKETQYF. The CDR3 DNA is TGCGCCAGCAGCGAAGAACTACCGGGACAGGGGAAAGAGACCCAGTACTTC.

This clonotype showed up many times. This sequence joins TRBV15 and TRBJ2-1; TRBD2 agrees at 8 bases. The CDR3 is made up of 14 amino acids. J gave up 4 bases and V 8 bases, and 7 bases lay outside the gene matches. The germline CDR1 and CDR2 sequences are LNHNV and YYDKDF (reference sequence). CDR3 in DNA: TGTGCCACCCTGCCGGGACTAGAATACAATGAGCAGTTCTTC. Protein product: CATLPGLEYNEQFF.